These T cell receptor beta chains were read from a single sample in a study of CD8 T cells in Susac syndrome. TCRdb reprocessed the immunoSEQ multiplex PCR reads with MiXCR, giving one entry per CDR3 protein. Counted here are a few hundred thousand distinct CDR3 sequences, about 90% occurring once; the ten biggest clones make up 0.1% to 0.15%. The sample was CD8+ T cells from PBMCs. All receptors derive from a human donor with multiple sclerosis. CDR3s include the opening cysteine and the closing phenylalanine or tryptophan. D genes are given only for firm matches. The size field is filled for only some rows; it gives once, few, many or a size class.

clone_size	j_call	v_call	d_call	cdr3_aa	cdr3_nt
once	TRBJ2-4	TRBV7-2	NA	CASSTEPGLAKNIQYF	TGTGCCAGCAGCACGGAGCCAGGTCTAGCCAAAAACATTCAGTACTTC
once	TRBJ2-2	TRBV9	TRBD2	CASSDSGSGTGELFF	TGTGCCAGCAGCGATAGCGGGAGCGGCACCGGGGAGCTGTTTTTT
NA	TRBJ2-3	TRBV2	NA	CASSEGRGLGDTQYF	TGTGCCAGCAGTGAGGGGCGGGGACTCGGAGATACGCAGTATTTT
NA	TRBJ2-2	TRBV7-3	NA	CASSPVAGELFF	TGTGCCAGCAGCCCGGTGGCCGGGGAGCTGTTTTTT
NA	TRBJ1-4	TRBV7-8	NA	CASSLGESGKLFF	TGTGCCAGCAGCTTGGGCGAGAGCGGAAAACTGTTTTTT
NA	TRBJ2-7	TRBV30	NA	CAWSPSGVYEQYF	TGTGCCTGGAGTCCCTCCGGTGTGTACGAGCAGTACTTC
NA	TRBJ2-7	TRBV20-1	NA	CSARDGGQLYEQYF	TGCAGTGCTAGAGATGGTGGCCAATTATACGAGCAGTACTTC
NA	TRBJ1-2	TRBV4-1	NA	CASSQAPDGYTF	TGCGCCAGCAGCCAAGCACCGGATGGCTACACCTTC
NA	TRBJ2-1	TRBV20-1	NA	CSAATLIEQFF	TGCAGTGCTGCGACCCTCATTGAGCAGTTCTTC
NA	TRBJ2-7	TRBV4-2	NA	CASSQEVSYEQYF	TGTGCCAGCAGCCAAGAGGTCAGCTACGAGCAGTACTTC
NA	TRBJ1-1	TRBV13	NA	CASSSQGYTEAFF	TGTGCCAGCAGCTCACAGGGTTACACTGAAGCTTTCTTT
NA	TRBJ2-7	TRBV19	NA	CASSGNGDEQYF	TGTGCCAGTAGCGGGAACGGGGACGAGCAGTACTTC
NA	TRBJ1-1	TRBV6-4	NA	CASSDSPRQLNTEAFF	TGTGCCAGCAGTGACTCCCCCAGACAGCTTAACACTGAAGCTTTCTTT
NA	TRBJ2-1	TRBV15	NA	CATSRDGIDEQFF	TGTGCCACCAGCAGAGACGGGATCGATGAGCAGTTCTTC
NA	TRBJ1-3	TRBV12-3/TRBV12-4	NA	CASSPWGGGNTIYF	TGTGCCAGCAGTCCCTGGGGAGGTGGAAACACCATATATTTT
NA	TRBJ1-1	TRBV3-1	NA	CASSHASGDSEAFF	TGTGCCAGCAGCCACGCCTCGGGCGACTCTGAAGCTTTCTTT
NA	TRBJ2-5	TRBV9	NA	CASSSLHMSGETQYF	TGTGCCAGCAGCTCCCTCCATATGTCGGGGGAGACCCAGTACTTC
NA	TRBJ2-1	TRBV19	TRBD2	CASSEGLAGHEQFF	TGTGCCAGTAGTGAGGGACTAGCGGGTCATGAGCAGTTCTTC
NA	TRBJ1-1	TRBV5-6	NA	CASSFVGDYRTEAFF	TGTGCCAGCAGCTTTGTCGGGGATTATCGCACTGAAGCTTTCTTT
NA	TRBJ1-1	TRBV6-5	TRBD1	CASSFDRGNTEAFF	TGTGCCAGCAGTTTCGACAGGGGGAACACTGAAGCTTTCTTT
NA	TRBJ1-2	TRBV5-5	NA	CASLGAGHYGYTF	TGTGCCAGCTTGGGAGCGGGACACTATGGCTACACCTTC
NA	TRBJ2-1	TRBV6-2/TRBV6-3	TRBD2	CASSYLGTSGRSIFGEQFF	TGTGCCAGCAGTTACCTGGGGACTAGCGGGAGGTCAATCTTCGGTGAGCAGTTCTTC
NA	TRBJ1-5	TRBV6-2/TRBV6-3	NA	CASSYMADQDQPQHF	TGTGCCAGCAGTTACATGGCGGACCAGGATCAGCCCCAGCATTTT
NA	TRBJ1-6	TRBV12-3/TRBV12-4	NA	CASTTAGTSSPLHF	TGTGCCAGCACTACAGCGGGTACTAGTTCACCCCTCCACTTT
NA	TRBJ2-7	TRBV20-1	NA	CSARPKEHHEQYF	TGCAGTGCACGCCCCAAAGAACACCACGAGCAGTACTTC
NA	TRBJ2-4	TRBV20-1	TRBD1	CSAKDRGKNIQYF	TGCAGTGCTAAGGACAGGGGGAAAAACATTCAGTACTTC
NA	TRBJ1-1	TRBV5-4	NA	CASSRGGYEAFF	TGTGCCAGCAGTAGGGGGGGCTATGAAGCTTTCTTT
NA	TRBJ1-1	TRBV30	NA	CAWSVEVNTEAFF	TGTGCCTGGAGTGTGGAGGTTAACACTGAAGCTTTCTTT
NA	TRBJ2-5	TRBV4-2	TRBD2	CASSQTSGGASETQYF	TGTGCCAGCAGCCAGACTAGCGGGGGGGCGTCGGAGACCCAGTACTTC
NA	TRBJ1-2	TRBV12-3/TRBV12-4	NA	CASSLSGGNGYTF	TGTGCCAGCAGTTTGTCGGGGGGGAATGGCTACACCTTC
NA	TRBJ2-3	TRBV11-2	NA	CASSFGALGTDTQYF	TGTGCCAGCAGCTTCGGGGCGTTGGGCACAGATACGCAGTATTTT
NA	TRBJ2-7	TRBV7-9	NA	CASSLVGSLEQYF	TGTGCCAGCAGCTTAGTGGGATCCCTGGAGCAGTACTTC
NA	TRBJ2-1	TRBV12-3/TRBV12-4	NA	CASSWDPDDEQFF	TGTGCCAGCAGTTGGGACCCGGACGATGAGCAGTTCTTC